These 27 T cell receptor beta chains originate from one sample sequenced in a study of blood T cell repertoires in COVID-19. Using immunoSEQ multiplex PCR, the repertoire was profiled, and TCRdb retains in-frame clones only, with some absent. The sample has some 150,000 clones, 60% to 85% seen once. Sequenced: peripheral blood. The receptors were gathered from a man aged 50 to 59 with active or convalescent COVID-19.

The rearrangement links TRBV19 to TRBJ2-6; D ambiguous. This CDR3 is 15 amino acids long. Trimming left V 5 bases short and J 2 bases short, with 10 bases between. CDR1 and CDR2 from the germline V gene are LNHDA and SQIVND (reference sequence). The CDR3 sequence is CASSSQSTGANVLTF. The CDR3, as DNA: TGTGCCAGTAGTTCACAGAGCACTGGGGCCAACGTCCTGACTTTC.

The chain combines TRBV5-6 with TRBJ2-7; D may be TRBD2 (5 bases). CDR3 length equals 13 residues. The germline V gene encodes CDR1 SGHDT and CDR2 YYEEEE. Trimming stripped 1 base from V and 7 bases from J, with 12 bases between. This CDR3 is CASSLFTSGEQYF. The CDR3 bases are TGTGCCAGCAGCTTGTTTACTAGTGGGGAGCAGTACTTC.

The rearrangement links TRBV7-6 to TRBJ2-5, with D tentatively TRBD1 (5 bases). Deletions cut 5 bases from V and 1 base from J, with 11 bases between. Looked up from germline, CDR1 is SGHVS and CDR2 is FNYEAQ. This CDR3 comprises 14 residues. As DNA, the CDR3 is TGTGCCAGCAGCCCAAGGACAACCCAAGAGACCCAGTACTTC. Translating it yields CASSPRTTQETQYF.

The chain combines TRBV9 with TRBJ2-7; D is possibly TRBD1 (6 bases). The CDR3 totals 14 residues. Germline CDR1 SGDLS, CDR2 YYNGEE. V gave up 2 bases and J gave up 2 bases, with 11 bases separating them. The CDR3 spells CASSVGQLTYEQYF. The CDR3 DNA reads as TGTGCCAGCAGCGTGGGACAACTAACCTACGAGCAGTACTTC.

The chain employs TRBV2 and TRBJ2-5; tentative D call: TRBD2 (7 bases). The CDR3 loop spans 13 amino acids. Germline CDR1 SNHLY, CDR2 FYNNEI. Trimming removed 7 bases at V and 4 bases at J, with 13 bases between. The CDR3 DNA reads TGTGCCAGCAAGGGGGGGGGAGGAGAGACCCAGTACTTC. Translated: CASKGGGGETQYF.

There are a few counts of this clone. The chain uses TRBV28 and TRBJ1-1; D possibly corresponds to TRBD1 (5 bases). The V end lost 2 bases, the J end lost 0 bases, and 13 bases lay between the germline ends. Germline values: CDR1 MDHEN, CDR2 SYDVKM. The CDR3 length is 16 residues. This CDR3 reads CASSLIGDWMNTEAFF. Written as DNA, the CDR3 is TGTGCCAGCAGTTTAATCGGGGACTGGATGAACACTGAAGCTTTCTTT.

The J gene is TRBJ1-4, the V gene TRBV5-1; weak D call: TRBD1 (6 bases). The V end lost 5 bases, the J end lost 8 bases, and 13 bases lay between the germline ends. The CDR3 is made up of 13 amino acids. Germline CDR1 reads SGHRS; CDR2 reads YFSETQ. In DNA form, the CDR3 reads TGCGCCAGCAGAGTACAGGGTCGGGAAAAACTGTTTTTT. Amino acids: CASRVQGREKLFF.

The chain employs TRBV5-8 and TRBJ2-1, with 9 bases that match TRBD2. This CDR3 has 16 amino acids. Germline V CDR1 and CDR2: SGHTS, YDEGEE. Losses at the gene ends were 0 bases for V and 8 bases for J; bases not matched to a gene: 9. CDR3 nucleotide sequence: TGTGCCAGCAGCTTGGCCATGCGGGAGGGCAGAGATGAGCAGTTCTTC. It yields the protein CASSLAMREGRDEQFF.

The chain links TRBV21-1 to TRBJ2-2; the table's TRBD1 call for D was not verified on the DNA. TRBV21-1 has pseudogene status. This CDR3 region has 17 residues. The DNA for the CDR3 is TGTGCCAGCAGCAAAGCTGGGACAGGGAACAACACCGGGGAGCTGTTTTTT. It is translated as CASSKAGTGNNTGELFF.

This clone was observed once. The rearrangement joins TRBV5-1 to TRBJ1-5; D perhaps matches TRBD1 (6 bases). This CDR3 has 14 residues. With 3 bases removed from V and 4 bases from J, the gap between germline ends came to 11 bases. In germline, CDR1 is SGHRS, CDR2 YFSETQ. This chain's CDR3 is CASSSPTGNQPQHF. CDR3 in DNA: TGCGCCAGCAGCTCACCGACAGGTAATCAGCCCCAGCATTTT.

The V call is TRBV19, the J call TRBJ2-6, with 8 bases identical to TRBD1. The CDR3 has 17 residues. Germline assignment: CDR1 LNHDA and CDR2 SQIVND (reference sequence). Germline trimming cut 7 bases from V and 0 bases from J; bases unmatched to any gene: 8. For the CDR3, the DNA is TGTGCCAGTACCTCCGGGACAGGCTCCTCTGGGGCCAACGTCCTGACTTTC. This sequence encodes CASTSGTGSSGANVLTF.

The rearrangement joins TRBV3-1 (or the pseudogene TRBV3-2) to TRBJ2-7; 10 nucleotides agree with TRBD2. The CDR3 is 14 amino acids. Germline CDR1 is LGHDT and CDR2 is YNNKEL (reference sequence). Unmatched junction bases numbered 3, after V lost 6 bases and J lost 1 base. CDR3 nucleotides: TGTGCCAGCAGGACTAGCGGGTCGTCCTACGAGCAGTACTTC. Amino acid sequence: CASRTSGSSYEQYF.

The chain is built from TRBV19 and TRBJ2-7; D unclear. Germline V CDR1 and CDR2: LNHDA, SQIVND (reference sequence). The CDR3 runs 11 residues. Trimming shortened V by 3 bases and J by 5 bases, and 5 bases separated the two germline ends. This CDR3 is CASSIRDEQYF. CDR3 sequence (DNA): TGTGCCAGTAGTATTAGAGACGAGCAGTACTTC. Using reference TRBV19 and TRBJ2-7 for the parts outside the CDR3, the full variable domain is DGGITQSPKYLFRKEGQNVTLSCEQNLNHDAMYWYRQDPGQGLRLIYYSQIVNDFQKGDIAEGYSVSREKKESFPLTVTSAQKNPTAFYLCASSIRDEQYFGPGTRLTVT.

The chain couples TRBV28 to TRBJ1-5, with 7 bases aligning to TRBD1. With 5 bases clipped from V and 0 bases from J, the junction kept 25 bases outside the gene matches. Germline V gene lookup returns CDR1 MDHEN and CDR2 SYDVKM. CDR3 length equals 22 residues. DNA of the CDR3: TGTGCCAGCAGTCCCCTTGGGGCGGAAGGGGACAGAGACCCCTATAGCAATCAGCCCCAGCATTTT. It translates to CASSPLGAEGDRDPYSNQPQHF.

The chain carries TRBV4-2 and TRBJ2-3; 7 nucleotides align to TRBD2. The CDR3 length is 18 residues. The V gene end was trimmed by 2 bases and the J gene end by 1 base; junction bases not matched to a gene: 12. Germline values: CDR1 LGHNA, CDR2 YNFKEQ. Here the CDR3 reads CASSQSQGLSGGTDTQYF. CDR3 nucleotide sequence: TGTGCCAGCAGCCAAAGTCAAGGACTGAGCGGGGGCACAGATACGCAGTATTTT.

The V call is TRBV3-1 (or the pseudogene TRBV3-2), the J call TRBJ2-1; D unclear. The CDR3 spans 13 residues. Trimming took 4 bases from V and 8 from J, leaving 12 bases between them. Germline V gives CDR1 LGHDT, CDR2 YNNKEL (reference sequence). The CDR3 here is CASSRRSDYEQFF. CDR3 nucleotides: TGTGCCAGCAGCCGCCGATCTGACTATGAGCAGTTCTTC.

The V and J genes are TRBV4-2 and TRBJ2-5, with 7 bases fitting TRBD1. The length of the CDR3 is 16 residues. Looked up from germline, CDR1 is LGHNA and CDR2 is YNFKEQ. V dropped 1 base and J dropped 0; count of bases not matched to a gene: 5. This chain's CDR3 is CASSQVPDRYQETQYF. In DNA form, the CDR3 reads TGTGCCAGCAGCCAAGTCCCGGACAGGTACCAAGAGACCCAGTACTTC.

V and J are TRBV9 and TRBJ2-3; 9 bases fit TRBD2. V lost 4 bases, J lost 2 bases, and 14 bases stayed unmatched. The CDR3 consists of 18 residues. The V gene's germline CDR1 is SGDLS and CDR2 YYNGEE. CDR3 residues: CASSLALKTSGYTDTQYF. The CDR3 nucleotides are TGTGCCAGCAGCCTCGCCCTCAAGACTAGCGGATACACAGATACGCAGTATTTT.

This clone appeared a single time. This chain links TRBV4-1 with TRBJ1-6, with 10 bases lining up with TRBD1. The germline V gene has CDR1 MGHRA and CDR2 YSYEKL. Trimming removed 2 bases from V and 7 bases from J; junction bases left unmatched: 11. This CDR3 region has 18 residues. The CDR3 loop is CASSQPLPGQGRNSPLHF. CDR3 nucleotide sequence: TGCGCCAGCAGCCAACCCTTGCCGGGACAGGGGAGAAATTCACCCCTCCACTTT.

The gene calls are TRBV7-3 and TRBJ2-1, with TRBD2 matching over 11 bases. Trimming removed 2 bases from V and 4 bases from J; junction bases left unmatched: 7. This CDR3 is 17 amino acids long. Germline CDR1 and CDR2: SGHTA and FQGTGA. CDR3 in DNA: TGTGCCAGCAGCTTAGGTCGGTCTAGCGGGGGGTACAATGAGCAGTTCTTC. As protein: CASSLGRSSGGYNEQFF.

In its sample, this clone was seen once. The chain links TRBV7-9 to TRBJ2-7, with 7 bases identical to TRBD1. Germline values: CDR1 SEHNR, CDR2 FQNEAQ (reference sequence). The CDR3 length is 14 residues. V lost 3 bases and J lost 3; bases outside the gene matches: 5. CDR3 sequence (DNA): TGTGCCAGCAGCTTCCCCGCAGGGGGCTACGAGCAGTACTTC. Translating gives CASSFPAGGYEQYF.

CDR3 nucleotide sequence: TGTGCCAGCCCGGGACAGATGAACACTGAAGCTTTCTTT. Translated, it gives CASPGQMNTEAFF. J is TRBJ1-1 and V is TRBV19, with TRBD1 identical over 7 bases. There are 13 residues in the CDR3. Germline-derived CDR1 and CDR2 are LNHDA and SQIVND (reference sequence). The V gene end was trimmed by 9 bases and the J gene end by 0 bases; junction bases not matched to a gene: 4.

The chain couples TRBV27 to TRBJ2-7; tentatively, D is TRBD1 (6 bases). The CDR3 loop spans 13 amino acids. The V gene lost 6 bases and the J gene lost 1 base, with 10 bases spanning the gap. Germline CDR1 is MNHEY and CDR2 is SMNVEV (reference sequence). The CDR3 region is CASSPTGSYEQYF. CDR3 nucleotides: TGTGCCAGCAGCCCTACAGGGTCCTACGAGCAGTACTTC.

The chain links TRBV10-1 to TRBJ2-1; tentative D call: TRBD1 (6 bases). Per germline, CDR1 WNHNN and CDR2 SYGVQD (reference sequence). CDR3 length: 16 residues. The V gene lost 0 bases and the J gene lost 2 bases, with 11 bases spanning the gap. CDR3 protein: CASSESEGDPYNEQFF. Written as DNA, the CDR3 is TGCGCCAGCAGTGAGTCAGAGGGGGATCCCTACAATGAGCAGTTCTTC.

This clone showed up just a few times. The chain links TRBV11-2 to TRBJ1-3; D is unclear. V shed 2 bases and J shed 3 bases, with 11 bases lying between them. CDR1 and CDR2 (germline): SGHAT, FQNNGV. The CDR3 length is 15 residues. The CDR3, as DNA: TGTGCCAGCAGCTTACTCACCGGGATTGGAAACACCATATATTTT. Translated, it gives CASSLLTGIGNTIYF.

A single count supports this clone. In nucleotides, the CDR3 is TGTGCCAGTGCACAGGGCAACAATCAGCCCCAGCATTTT. Translation: CASAQGNNQPQHF. The J gene is TRBJ1-5, the V gene TRBV19; TRBD1 might be the D (6 bases). This CDR3 is 13 amino acids long. Germline CDR1 LNHDA, CDR2 SQIVND (reference sequence). V was clipped by 8 bases and J by 3 bases, with 11 bases between them.

CDR3: CASSFVRGQETQYF. The CDR3 coding sequence is TGTGCCAGCAGTTTTGTCCGCGGCCAAGAGACCCAGTACTTC. This chain uses TRBV2 with TRBJ2-5; D call uncertain. The CDR3 length is 14 residues. V gave up 5 bases and J gave up 1 base, with 11 bases separating them. The germline V gene has CDR1 SNHLY and CDR2 FYNNEI.